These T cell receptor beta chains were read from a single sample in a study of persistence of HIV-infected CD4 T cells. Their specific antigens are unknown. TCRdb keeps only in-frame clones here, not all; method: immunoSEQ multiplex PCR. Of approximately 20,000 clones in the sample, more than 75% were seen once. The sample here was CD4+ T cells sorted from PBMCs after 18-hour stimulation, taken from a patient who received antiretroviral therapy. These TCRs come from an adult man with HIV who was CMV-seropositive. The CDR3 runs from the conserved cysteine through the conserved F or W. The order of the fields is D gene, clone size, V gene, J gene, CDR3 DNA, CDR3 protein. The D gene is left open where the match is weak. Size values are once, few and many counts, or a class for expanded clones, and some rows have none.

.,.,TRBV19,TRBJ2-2,TGTGCCAGTAGTCCTGGAGCGGGCCGGGTTGTGGCCGGGGAGCTGTTTTTT,CASSPGAGRVVAGELFF
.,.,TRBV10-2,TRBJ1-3,TGCGCCAGCAGTCTGACAGGAACATTCTCTGGAAACACCATATATTTT,CASSLTGTFSGNTIYF
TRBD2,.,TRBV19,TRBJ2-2,TGTGCCAGTAGTATAGGGCGGGGGGCCCTGAACACCGGGGAGCTGTTTTTT,CASSIGRGALNTGELFF
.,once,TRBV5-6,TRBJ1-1,TGTGCCAGCAGCTTGTCGGGGATGAACACTGAAGCTTTCTTT,CASSLSGMNTEAFF
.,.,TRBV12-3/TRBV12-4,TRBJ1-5,TGTGCCAGCAGTTTAGGGAGCAATCAGCCCCAGCATTTT,CASSLGSNQPQHF
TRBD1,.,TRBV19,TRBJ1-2,TGTGCCAGTAGTCCGAGGGGGCTTGAAGAGGGCTACACCTTC,CASSPRGLEEGYTF
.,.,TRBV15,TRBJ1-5,TGTGCCACCAGCAGAGATCAGAGAAGCAATCAGCCCCAGCATTTT,CATSRDQRSNQPQHF
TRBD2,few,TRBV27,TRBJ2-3,TGTGCCAGCAGTATCCAGCGGGGGGGCAGAGATACGCAGTATTTT,CASSIQRGGRDTQYF
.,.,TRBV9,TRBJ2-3,TGTGCCAGCAGCGTAGAAGTAAATGGCCTTCAGTATTTT,CASSVEVNGLQYF
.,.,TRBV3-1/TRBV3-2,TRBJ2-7,TGTGCCAGCAGCCAAGGGGGACGGCTTTTCTTC,CASSQGGRLFF
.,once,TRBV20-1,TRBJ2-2,TGCAGTGCTAGTAGGGGCGTGACCGGCACCGGGGAGCTGTTTTTT,CSASRGVTGTGELFF
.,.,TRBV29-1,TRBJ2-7,TGCAGCGTTGGCTCGACCGATACCGGTGGCGAGCAGTACTTC,CSVGSTDTGGEQYF
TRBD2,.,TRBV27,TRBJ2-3,TGTGCCAGCAGTTTACGGAGCGGGGGAGCGGTCGGTGGTACGCAGTATTTT,CASSLRSGGAVGGTQYF
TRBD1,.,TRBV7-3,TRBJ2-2,TGTGCCAGCAGCGCGGACAGGGGGGGATCGAGCACCGGGGAGCTGTTTTTT,CASSADRGGSSTGELFF
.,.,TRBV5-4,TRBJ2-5,TGTGCCAGCAGTCTTCGTGTAGCCCAAGAGACCCAGTACTTC,CASSLRVAQETQYF
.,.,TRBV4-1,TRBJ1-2,TGCGCCAGCAGCCAAGATCTTGCAGGGAACTATGGCTACACCTTC,CASSQDLAGNYGYTF
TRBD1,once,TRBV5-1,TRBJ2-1,TGCGCCAGCAGCCCGACAGGGGAGAAGATGAACAGGGCTTTCTTC,CASSPTGEKMNRAFF
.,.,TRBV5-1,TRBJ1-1,TGCGCCAGCAGCTTGGATGGGACGGGGACTGAAGCTTTCTTT,CASSLDGTGTEAFF
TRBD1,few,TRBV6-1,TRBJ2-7,TGTGCCAGCAGTGGGCAGGGGGCGGCATTTTCCTACGAGCAGTACTTC,CASSGQGAAFSYEQYF
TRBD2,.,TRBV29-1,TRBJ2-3,TGCAGCACCGTAGGGACTAGCGGGGGGGCCAGTGATACGCAGTATTTT,CSTVGTSGGASDTQYF
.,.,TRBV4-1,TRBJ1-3,TGCGCCAGCAGCCAAGATACTCAGGGCTCAAGAAACACCATATATTTT,CASSQDTQGSRNTIYF
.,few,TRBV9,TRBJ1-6,TGTGCCAGCAGTGCCGGGATCTCGGATTCACCCCTCCACTTT,CASSAGISDSPLHF
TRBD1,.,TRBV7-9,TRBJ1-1,TGTGCCAGCAGCCCAGACAGGGTACGGACTGAAGCTTTCTTT,CASSPDRVRTEAFF
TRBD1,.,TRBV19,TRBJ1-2,TGTGCCAGTAGTGACCAGGGGGCGTCTGCTAACTATGGCTACACCTTC,CASSDQGASANYGYTF
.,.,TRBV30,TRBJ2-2,TGTGCCTGGACTGATGGAGGGAGGTCCGGGGAGCTGTTTTTT,CAWTDGGRSGELFF
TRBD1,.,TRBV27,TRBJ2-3,TGTGCCAGCAGTTGGAACAGGGGGAAGGATACGCAGTATTTT,CASSWNRGKDTQYF
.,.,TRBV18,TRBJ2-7,TGTGCCAGCTCATCAGGGCAGTGGGGCGAGCAGTACTTC,CASSSGQWGEQYF
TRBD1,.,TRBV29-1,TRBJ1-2,TGCAGCGTTGAAGTCGGGTCAGGGGGCTATGGCTACACCTTC,CSVEVGSGGYGYTF
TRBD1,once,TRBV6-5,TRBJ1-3,TGTGCCAGCAGCCGGACAGGGCCTGGAAACACCATATATTTT,CASSRTGPGNTIYF
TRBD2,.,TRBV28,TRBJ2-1,TGTGCCAGCAGTTTACTAGCGGGGGGGTACAATGAGCAGTTCTTC,CASSLLAGGYNEQFF
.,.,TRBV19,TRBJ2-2,TGTGCCAGTAGACCGGGACCTAACACCGGGGAGCTGTTTTTT,CASRPGPNTGELFF
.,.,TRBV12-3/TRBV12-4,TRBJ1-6,TGTGCCAGCAGTTTAGGGGTTTCACCCCTCCACTTT,CASSLGVSPLHF
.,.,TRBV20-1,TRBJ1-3,TGCAGTGCTAGAGCCGGAAACACCATATATTTT,CSARAGNTIYF
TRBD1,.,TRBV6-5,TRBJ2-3,TGTGCCAGCAGGCCCGGGACAGGCATCACAGATACGCAGTATTTT,CASRPGTGITDTQYF
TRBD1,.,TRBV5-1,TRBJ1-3,TGCGCCAGCAGCCAATCGACAGGGTCTGGAAACACCATATATTTT,CASSQSTGSGNTIYF
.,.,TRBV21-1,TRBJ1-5,TGTGCCAGCAGCAGACGGGAGGCTAAGGGGAAGACCTATCAGCCCCAGCATTTT,CASSRREAKGKTYQPQHF
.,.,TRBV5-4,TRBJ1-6,TGTGCCAGCAGCGCCTACGGGGGGACTTCACCCCTCCACTTT,CASSAYGGTSPLHF
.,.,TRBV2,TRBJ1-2,TGTGCCAGCACGCTCCAGGGAGCTAACTATGGCTACACCTTC,CASTLQGANYGYTF
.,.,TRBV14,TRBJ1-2,TGTGCCAGCAGCCAAAGGGCCCACCTGGGGGTGGGGAGATATGGCTACACCTTC,CASSQRAHLGVGRYGYTF
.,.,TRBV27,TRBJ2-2,TGTGCCAGCAAGGACTCGCTCAACACCGGGGAGCTGTTTTTT,CASKDSLNTGELFF
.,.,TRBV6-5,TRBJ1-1,TGTGCCAGCAGTCCCGCGACGGGGGTCGGCACTGAAGCTTTCTTT,CASSPATGVGTEAFF
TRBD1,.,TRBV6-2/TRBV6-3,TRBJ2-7,TGTGCCAGCAGCGGACAGGGCTACGAGCAGTACTTC,CASSGQGYEQYF
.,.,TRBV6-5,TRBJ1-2,TGTGCCAGCAGGGTACAGGGAATAGGAGGCTACACCTTC,CASRVQGIGGYTF
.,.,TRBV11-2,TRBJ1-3,TGTGCCAGCAGCTTACGCGCATACCCCAGGGGCCTAGGAAACACCATATATTTT,CASSLRAYPRGLGNTIYF